Listed below are T cell receptor beta chains from one sample, sequenced in a study of beta chain features in type 1 diabetes. Profiling relied on immunoSEQ multiplex PCR, and the TCRdb table lists in-frame clones only, not all of them. The sample holds some 350,000 clones, 9.6% seen once. Material: central memory CD4+ T cells from blood. The origin of the receptors is a man between 25 and 39 years old with type 1 diabetes. CDR3s leave out the opening cysteine and the closing phenylalanine or tryptophan. Clone size is not always given. Where it is, it says once, few, many or a class for expanded clones.

j_call clone_size v_call cdr3_aa
TRBJ2-3 NA TRBV19 ASSVDRDGTDTQY
TRBJ2-5 few TRBV5-8 ASSLVFYQTAQETQY
TRBJ2-3 many TRBV6-1 ASIGEADTQY
TRBJ2-5 NA TRBV23-1 ASSHGGGAQETQY
TRBJ2-3 NA TRBV1 TSSPGRDTQY
TRBJ1-3 NA TRBV6-5 ASRGRPSGNTIY
TRBJ1-3 few TRBV28 ASTGQGISGNTIY
TRBJ1-4 many TRBV6-1 ASSEARGVNEKLF
TRBJ1-1 few TRBV5-1 ASSLGSVGAEAF
TRBJ1-2 many TRBV11-2 ASSFGYGYT
TRBJ2-3 NA TRBV28 ASSPPLGSSGTDTQY
TRBJ2-2 NA TRBV9 ASSVAIQGSVAGELF
TRBJ1-5 many TRBV2 ASKGTSNQPQH
TRBJ2-6 many TRBV30 ARNQDSGANVLT
TRBJ2-3 few TRBV28 ASSPTGGRGDTQY